The next 16 T cell receptor beta chains were all read from a single sample in a study of T cells in Graves' hyperthyroidism and ophthalmopathy. Amplification of TCR beta CDR3 regions was performed using RNA transcripts as template. The TCR CDR3 was amplified in a first-round RT-PCR using the HTBI primer set. TCRdb passed the multiplex PCR reads through MiXCR, listing each CDR3 protein once. The repertoire holds about 58,000 distinct CDR3 sequences, with roughly 50% as singletons. Material: blood. Receptors were obtained from a woman in her 30s with Graves' ophthalmopathy.

The V and J genes are TRBV10-3 and TRBJ1-2, with D possibly matching TRBD1 (5 bases). V was trimmed by 6 bases and J by 6 bases, leaving 11 bases between them. The CDR3 is 12 amino acids. Germline V gives CDR1 ENHRY, CDR2 SYGVKD. This CDR3 reads CAIRTEGNGYTF. The CDR3 nucleotides are TGTGCCATCAGGACAGAGGGAAATGGCTACACCTTC.

The CDR3 nucleotides read TGTGCCAGCAGCTTTCGACTAGCGGGCTTAGAGCAGTACTTC. Its protein is CASSFRLAGLEQYF. V is TRBV7-3 and J is TRBJ2-7, with 10 bases lining up with TRBD2. V shed 3 bases, J shed 7 bases, and the junction held 6 bases outside the gene matches. The CDR3 totals 14 residues. CDR1 and CDR2 from the germline V gene are SGHTA and FQGTGA.

In this sample, this clonotype turned up many times. The rearrangement links TRBV20-1 to TRBJ2-2, with D possibly TRBD2 on 5 matching bases. Germline V gene data show CDR1 as DFQATT and CDR2 as SNEGSKA (reference sequence). The CDR3 sequence is 13 residues long. V was shortened by 3 bases and J by 5 bases, with 10 bases between the two germline ends. The CDR3 DNA reads as TGCAGTGCTAGGTCCAGGACTACCGGGGAGCTGTTTTTT. Protein product: CSARSRTTGELFF.

As regards this clonotype: A clone one base away is much larger, so this may be a read error. The rearrangement joins TRBV3-1 to TRBJ1-1; D remains ambiguous. The CDR3 is 14 residues long. V dropped 6 bases and J dropped 4 bases, with 15 bases sitting between them. Germline V CDR1 and CDR2: LGHDT, YNNKEL (reference sequence). The CDR3 loop reads CASRIGECSTEAFF. For the CDR3, the DNA is TGTGCCAGCAGGATCGGAGAGTGTAGCACTGAAGCTTTCTTT.

This clonotype was found many times. This rearrangement joins TRBV6-1 to TRBJ1-3; D may be TRBD1 (5 bases). This CDR3 comprises 16 residues. V lost 5 bases and J lost 2, with 16 bases in between. Germline V lookup: CDR1 MNHNS, CDR2 SASEGT. The CDR3 sequence is CASSLLSGRAGNTIYF. Here the CDR3 DNA reads TGTGCCAGCAGTCTACTTTCGGGGCGAGCTGGAAACACCATATATTTT.

In this sample, this clonotype turned up many times. J is TRBJ1-2 and V is TRBV6-5, with 11 bases fitting TRBD1. This CDR3 region has 16 residues. Germline CDR1 and CDR2: MNHEY and SVGAGI. The ends lost 2 bases at V and 4 bases at J; junction bases unmatched: 6. CDR3 sequence reads: CASSYRRTGGSYGYTF. Written as DNA, the CDR3 is TGTGCCAGCAGTTACCGAAGGACAGGGGGCTCCTATGGCTACACCTTC.

This clonotype appeared many times. The chain joins TRBV10-2 to TRBJ1-4, with TRBD1 matching over 7 bases. J was trimmed by 8 bases and V by 1 base; bases with no gene match: 7. CDR1 is WSHSY, CDR2 SAAADI, per germline. CDR3 size: 15 residues. CDR3 amino acids: CASSEFGTAPEKLFF. The CDR3 nucleotides are TGCGCCAGCAGTGAGTTCGGGACAGCACCAGAAAAACTGTTTTTT.

This clonotype was detected only a few times. The chain combines TRBV28 with TRBJ2-6; 8 bases agree with TRBD1. Germline CDR1 and CDR2: MDHEN and SYDVKM. V shed 6 bases, J shed 0 bases, and the junction held 10 bases outside the gene matches. The CDR3 length is 18 residues. CDR3 nucleotide sequence: TGTGCCAGCAGAGATTATCAGGGGGCCTTCTCTGGGGCCAACGTCCTGACTTTC. It specifies CASRDYQGAFSGANVLTF.

This clonotype was found many times. One junction end disagrees with the germline gene, perhaps due to a read error. The chain uses TRBV20-1 and TRBJ1-1, with D hard to call. Germline CDR1 DFQATT, CDR2 SNEGSKA (reference sequence). The CDR3 runs 17 residues. The chain's CDR3 is CSARDPVRRAMNTEALF. The CDR3 DNA follows: TGCAGTGCTAGAGACCCGGTAAGGCGAGCGATGAACACTGAAGCTCTCTTT.

The chain joins TRBV30 to TRBJ2-7, with TRBD2 identical over 13 bases. V shed 3 bases, J shed 5 bases, and the junction held 4 bases outside the gene matches. Per the germline V gene, CDR1 is GTSNPN and CDR2 is SVGIG (reference sequence). The CDR3 sequence is 14 residues long. CDR3: CAWRTSGRTDEQYF. The CDR3 DNA reads as TGTGCCTGGAGGACTAGCGGGAGGACCGACGAGCAGTACTTC.

Many counts were recorded for this clonotype. The chain has TRBV10-1 and TRBJ2-7; 9 nucleotides line up with TRBD1. The V segment lost 4 bases and the J segment 2 bases; nucleotides outside the gene matches: 3. Germline V gene sequence: CDR1 WNHNN, CDR2 SYGVQD (reference sequence). The CDR3 runs 14 residues. CDR3 sequence: CASSGTGVPYEQYF. The CDR3 nucleotides read TGCGCCAGCAGTGGGACAGGGGTTCCCTACGAGCAGTACTTC.

A word on this clonotype: At one of its ends the junction is not consistent with the germline gene, which may arise from a read error. The chain joins TRBV5-1 to TRBJ2-3; the D is unclear. The CDR3 extends over 15 amino acids. Per the germline V gene, CDR1 is SGHRS and CDR2 is YFSETQ. CDR3 loop: CASSTTRGRPDTQCF. The CDR3 DNA reads as TGTGCCAGCAGCACGACTCGCGGCCGACCAGACACGCAGTGTTTT.

This clonotype has at least ten counts. One end of the junction fails to match germline, which may point to a read error. The chain joins TRBV20-1 to TRBJ2-5; 9 positions match TRBD1. The CDR3 length is 12 residues. In germline, CDR1 is DFQATT, CDR2 SNEGSKA (reference sequence). This CDR3 reads CSATDRGETKCF. CDR3 coding DNA: TGCAGTGCTACCGACAGGGGGGAGACCAAGTGCTTC.

This chain connects TRBV19 to TRBJ1-5; no firm D call. The CDR3 length is 15 residues. CDR1 is LNHDA, CDR2 SQIVND, per germline (reference sequence). Trimming removed 1 base from V and 6 bases from J, with 13 bases in between. The CDR3 loop reads CASSIGVANSQPQHF. CDR3 sequence (DNA): TGTGCCAGTAGTATAGGGGTCGCCAACAGTCAGCCCCAGCATTTT.

Note on this clonotype: No conserved phenylalanine or tryptophan ends this CDR3, so it is likely a read error. It is unclear where the CDR3 begins or ends on the DNA, so no DNA is shown, and the CDR3 is as TCRdb lists it. The rearrangement uses TRBV7-9 and TRBJ1-4; TRBD1, as called in the table, went unchecked against the DNA. The CDR3 is 10 residues long, counting both termini. Germline-derived CDR1 and CDR2 are SEHNR and FQNEAQ (reference sequence). The CDR3 sequence is CASSLAGQNY.

This clonotype was counted at least ten times. The rearrangement links TRBV28 to TRBJ2-7; no definite D call. The V and J ends lost 5 bases and 7 bases respectively, with 15 bases between them. The CDR3 spans 13 residues. Germline loops: CDR1 MDHEN, CDR2 SYDVKM. CDR3 amino acids: CASSRALQGEQYF. The CDR3 DNA is TGTGCCAGCAGTCGGGCCCTACAAGGGGAGCAGTACTTC.